The T cell receptor (beta chain) under discussion was sequenced for a study of shared clonotypes between healthy human individuals. V lost 4 bases, J lost 7 bases, and 11 bases lay in between. The CDR3 is made up of 13 amino acids. CDR1 is SNHLY and CDR2 is FYNNEI in the germline V gene. The genomic DNA of each subset was split evenly across several immunoSEQ plates. The authors' processing: Junction-only sequences produced by ImmunoSEQ had no quality scores, so filtering differed. Assay used: immunoSEQ multiplex PCR; TCRdb lists only in-frame clones, some missing. The V and J calls and clone size were taken over from that table, and D and trimming were inferred from the DNA. The data contain over 850,000 clones, about 80% of them singletons.

The TCR comes from a man between 18 and 29 years old in good health. Some clones in this sample may be carry-over from other donors' samples. The sequenced sample consisted of memory CD4+ T cells from PBMCs. Regarding subset: CD45RA-negative fraction. This rearrangement joins TRBV2 to TRBJ1-5, with a weak D call TRBD1 (6 bases). The CDR3: CASSGQGKQPQHF. The CDR3 bases are TGTGCCAGCAGTGGGCAGGGGAAACAGCCCCAGCATTTT.